The 28 T cell receptor beta chains below were found in one sample sequenced in a study of monozygotic twins with inflammatory bowel disease. TCRdb re-called the 5' RACE reads and catalogs CDR3 proteins one per entry, DNA excluded. The sample's table shows 200,000 to 250,000 distinct CDR3 sequences. The sequencing sample was made of blood. Receptors originate from a human donor with ulcerative colitis or Crohn's disease, or a healthy co-twin of an affected twin (not recorded which).

The chain couples TRBV7-6 to TRBJ2-5; no DNA is available, so the TRBD2 call from TCRdb remains unchecked. CDR1 is SGHVS and CDR2 is FNYEAQ in the germline V gene. The CDR3 is 13 amino acids. This CDR3 reads CASSIGLGETQYF. The entire variable domain, with the rest obtained from reference TRBV7-6 and TRBJ2-5, is as follows: GAGVSQSPRYKVTKRGQDVALRCDPISGHVSLYWYRQALGQGPEFLTYFNYEAQQDKSGLPNDRFSAERPEGSISTLTIQRTEQRDSAMYRCASSIGLGETQYFGPGTRLLVL.

This chain links TRBV28 with TRBJ1-5; TCRdb proposes TRBD1, but this gene call is untestable without DNA. The CDR3 has 16 amino acids. In germline, CDR1 is MDHEN, CDR2 SYDVKM. The chain's CDR3 is CASSLITGGNKQPQHF.

This chain links TRBV7-9 with TRBJ2-2. This CDR3 is built from 17 residues. The germline V gene encodes CDR1 SEHNR and CDR2 FQNEAQ (reference sequence). CDR3 in amino acids: CASSSGLASLYTGELFF.

This chain uses TRBV20-1 with TRBJ1-1; the D gene TCRdb calls, TRBD1, cannot be checked with no DNA. Per germline, CDR1 DFQATT and CDR2 SNEGSKA (reference sequence). CDR3 size: 11 residues. The CDR3 is CSASRVTEAFF.

The chain is built from TRBV29-1 and TRBJ2-1; TCRdb calls TRBD2, which cannot be checked without DNA. The length of the CDR3 is 14 residues. CDR1 and CDR2 (germline): SQVTM, ANQGSEA. The CDR3 reads CSGWSRTRNNEQFF.

The V and J genes are TRBV7-9 and TRBJ1-5. Germline V lookup: CDR1 SEHNR, CDR2 FQNEAQ (reference sequence). The CDR3 length is 17 residues. CDR3 sequence: CASSLKPTAGMNQPQHF.

The V call is TRBV18, the J call TRBJ1-2; lacking DNA, the TRBD1 call made by TCRdb goes unchecked. The CDR3 length is 14 residues. Germline lookup yields CDR1 KGHSH and CDR2 LQKENI. The CDR3 loop is CASSRGGPLGGYTF.

The rearrangement joins TRBV28 to TRBJ2-1; absent DNA, TCRdb's TRBD2 call cannot be checked. The germline CDR1 and CDR2 sequences are MDHEN and SYDVKM. The CDR3 runs to 18 residues. The CDR3 sequence is CASSLNFGLAVSYNEQFF.

The rearrangement links TRBV5-1 to TRBJ2-5. Germline CDR1 and CDR2: SGHRS and YFSETQ. CDR3 length: 14 residues. The CDR3 reads CASSLAQIQETQYF.

The chain recombines TRBV5-1 with TRBJ2-1; TCRdb's D call of TRBD2 is untestable without DNA. Germline V gene lookup returns CDR1 SGHRS and CDR2 YFSETQ. This CDR3 region has 15 residues. This chain's CDR3 is CASSLDIGLAPEQFF.

The chain links TRBV11-2 to TRBJ2-7; no DNA is available, so the TRBD1 call from TCRdb remains unchecked. CDR3 length: 15 amino acids. Germline V gives CDR1 SGHAT, CDR2 FQNNGV. CDR3 in amino acids: CASSPSTGGKGEQYF.

The rearrangement uses TRBV12-3 or TRBV12-4 and TRBJ1-1; TCRdb's D gene call, TRBD1, goes unchecked for lack of DNA. This CDR3 comprises 13 residues. The CDR3 reads CASKGTGNTEAFF.

V and J are TRBV5-4 and TRBJ2-7; TCRdb indicates TRBD2, and absent DNA this call remains unverified. Germline V gene lookup returns CDR1 SGHNT and CDR2 YYREEE (reference sequence). The CDR3 extends over 15 amino acids. The CDR3 loop is CASSLAGSGSYEQYF.

The chain links TRBV12-5 to TRBJ1-1; the D call of TRBD1 rests on TCRdb alone, since no DNA is present to check it. Germline V gene data show CDR1 as LGHNT and CDR2 as FRNRAP. This CDR3 region has 13 residues. The CDR3 loop is CASALASNTEAFF.

The chain employs TRBV6-1 and TRBJ1-5; TCRdb's assignment of TRBD1 cannot be checked, as there is no DNA. The CDR3 is 17 amino acids. From germline, CDR1 is MNHNS and CDR2 SASEGT. The CDR3 here is CASKPLGQGASNQPQHF.

This sequence joins TRBV11-2 and TRBJ2-5; the TCRdb call, TRBD1, lacks DNA for checking. Per germline, CDR1 SGHAT and CDR2 FQNNGV. The CDR3 has 16 amino acids. Here the CDR3 reads CASSYLTGTGEETQYF.

The rearrangement joins TRBV5-4 to TRBJ1-1. CDR1 is SGHNT, CDR2 YYREEE, per germline (reference sequence). The CDR3 runs 13 residues. CDR3 sequence reads: CASSLDANTEAFF.

The chain has TRBV6-5 and TRBJ1-5. The CDR3 covers 15 residues. Germline CDR1 MNHEY, CDR2 SVGAGI. CDR3 sequence reads: CASRIQEYSNQPQHF.

This chain joins TRBV21-1 and TRBJ2-1; without DNA, the TCRdb call of TRBD2 cannot be checked. TRBV21-1 has pseudogene status. The CDR3 has 15 residues. This CDR3 is CASSKAGGRANEQFF.

The J gene is TRBJ2-5, the V gene TRBV30; there is no DNA to check the TCRdb D call of TRBD1. CDR3 length: 14 residues. Germline V gene data show CDR1 as GTSNPN and CDR2 as SVGIG (reference sequence). The CDR3 here is CALDLGGGQETQYF.

This chain joins TRBV29-1 and TRBJ2-3. The germline V gene has CDR1 SQVTM and CDR2 ANQGSEA. This CDR3 is 12 amino acids long. The CDR3 spells CSVEESSDTQYF.

The V gene is TRBV20-1, the J gene TRBJ2-3; the TRBD2 assignment by TCRdb is unverifiable without DNA. The CDR3 runs to 14 residues. Germline V gene lookup returns CDR1 DFQATT and CDR2 SNEGSKA (reference sequence). The CDR3 is CSARGTSGSDTQYF.

The chain has TRBV20-1 and TRBJ1-2; the TCRdb D gene call, TRBD1, has no DNA to confirm it. The CDR3 runs to 16 residues. Per germline, CDR1 DFQATT and CDR2 SNEGSKA (reference sequence). CDR3 in amino acids: CSASREAGWVKDGYTF.

The chain uses TRBV19 and TRBJ1-4. CDR1 is LNHDA and CDR2 is SQIVND in the germline V gene (reference sequence). The CDR3 totals 12 residues. Here the CDR3 reads CASTGLNEKLFF.

The chain's CDR3 is CASSFGQLYNEQFF. This sequence joins TRBV7-9 and TRBJ2-1; TCRdb's D call, TRBD1, is unchecked because there is no DNA. The germline gives CDR1 SEHNR, CDR2 FQNEAQ (reference sequence). CDR3 length: 14 amino acids.

V and J are TRBV9 and TRBJ2-5; the D call of TRBD1 rests on TCRdb alone, since no DNA is present to check it. This CDR3 is built from 14 residues. Germline V gene data show CDR1 as SGDLS and CDR2 as YYNGEE. The chain's CDR3 is CASSEGRYQETQYF. The full variable domain, its missing parts supplied by reference TRBV9 and TRBJ2-5, is DSGVTQTPKHLITATGQRVTLRCSPRSGDLSVYWYQQSLDQGLQFLIQYYNGEERAKGNILERFSAQQFPDLHSELNLSSLELGDSALYFCASSEGRYQETQYFGPGTRLLVL.

The chain employs TRBV5-1 and TRBJ2-2; with no DNA, the TCRdb D assignment of TRBD1 cannot be verified. Germline CDR1 SGHRS, CDR2 YFSETQ. This CDR3 contains 15 residues. CDR3 region: CASSPGTGGTGELFF.

The chain uses TRBV6-2 or TRBV6-3 and TRBJ2-3; TCRdb proposes TRBD2, but this gene call is untestable without DNA. The V gene's germline CDR1 is MNHEY and CDR2 SVGEGT. The CDR3 has 14 amino acids. This chain's CDR3 is CASGRAGGTDTQYF.